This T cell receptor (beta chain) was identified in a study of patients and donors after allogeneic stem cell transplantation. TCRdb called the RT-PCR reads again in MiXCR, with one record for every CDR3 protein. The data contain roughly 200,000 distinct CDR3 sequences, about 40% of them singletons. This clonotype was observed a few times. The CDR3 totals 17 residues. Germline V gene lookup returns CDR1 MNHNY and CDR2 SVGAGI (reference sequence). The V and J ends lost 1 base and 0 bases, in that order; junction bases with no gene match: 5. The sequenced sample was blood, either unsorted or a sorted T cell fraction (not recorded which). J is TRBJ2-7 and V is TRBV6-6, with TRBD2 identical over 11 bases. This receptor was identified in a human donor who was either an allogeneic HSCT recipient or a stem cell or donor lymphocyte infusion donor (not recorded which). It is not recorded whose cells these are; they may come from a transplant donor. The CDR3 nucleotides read TGTGCCAGCAGTTACTTGGGCACTAGCGGGAGCTCCTACGAGCAGTACTTC. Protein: CASSYLGTSGSSYEQYF.